This T cell receptor (beta chain) was recorded in a study of neurological immune-mediated disorders. TCRdb fed the 5' RACE reads into MiXCR, producing one record per CDR3 protein. The sample lists 110,000 or so distinct CDR3 sequences, 3.2% seen once, with 1% to 1.5% in the top ten. This clonotype was recorded at least ten times. This clonotype originated in a woman aged 25 to 39 with multiple sclerosis. Material for sequencing was PBMCs.

In DNA form, the CDR3 reads TGTGCCAGCAGCTTGGACAGGGGGCCGAACACTGAAGCTTTCTTT. As protein: CASSLDRGPNTEAFF. The rearrangement uses TRBV5-8 and TRBJ1-1, with 9 bases lining up with TRBD1. V was clipped by 0 bases and J by 1 base; unmatched bases: 1. In germline, CDR1 is SGHTS, CDR2 YDEGEE. The CDR3 has 15 amino acids.